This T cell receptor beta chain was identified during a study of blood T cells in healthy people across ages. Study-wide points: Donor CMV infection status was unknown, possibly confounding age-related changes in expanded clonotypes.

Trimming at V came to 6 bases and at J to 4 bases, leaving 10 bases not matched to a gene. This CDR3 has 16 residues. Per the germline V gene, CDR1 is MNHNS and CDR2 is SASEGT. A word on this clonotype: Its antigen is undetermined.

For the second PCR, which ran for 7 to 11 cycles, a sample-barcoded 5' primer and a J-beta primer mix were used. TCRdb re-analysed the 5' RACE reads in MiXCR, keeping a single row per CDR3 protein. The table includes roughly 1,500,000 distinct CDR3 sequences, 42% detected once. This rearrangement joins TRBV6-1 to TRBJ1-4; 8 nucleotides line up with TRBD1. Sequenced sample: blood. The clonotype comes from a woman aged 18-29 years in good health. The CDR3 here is CASSKVGQGFNEKLFF. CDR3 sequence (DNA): TGTGCCAGCAGCAAGGTTGGACAGGGCTTTAATGAAAAACTGTTTTTT.